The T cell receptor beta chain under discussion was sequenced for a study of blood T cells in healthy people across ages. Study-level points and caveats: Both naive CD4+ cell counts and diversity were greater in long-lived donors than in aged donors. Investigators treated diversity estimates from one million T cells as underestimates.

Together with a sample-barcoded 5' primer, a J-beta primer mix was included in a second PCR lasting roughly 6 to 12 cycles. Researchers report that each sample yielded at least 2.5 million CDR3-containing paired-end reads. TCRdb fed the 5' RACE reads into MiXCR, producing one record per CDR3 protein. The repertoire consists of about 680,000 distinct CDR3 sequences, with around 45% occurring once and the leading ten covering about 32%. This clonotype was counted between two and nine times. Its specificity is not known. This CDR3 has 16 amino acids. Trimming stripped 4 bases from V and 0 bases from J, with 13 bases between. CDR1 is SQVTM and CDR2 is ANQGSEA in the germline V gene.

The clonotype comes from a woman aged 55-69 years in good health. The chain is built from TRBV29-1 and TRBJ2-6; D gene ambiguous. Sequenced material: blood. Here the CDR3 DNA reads TGCAGCGTTGTGGTAGCTGCTAGCTCTGGGGCCAACGTCCTGACTTTC. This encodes CSVVVAASSGANVLTF.